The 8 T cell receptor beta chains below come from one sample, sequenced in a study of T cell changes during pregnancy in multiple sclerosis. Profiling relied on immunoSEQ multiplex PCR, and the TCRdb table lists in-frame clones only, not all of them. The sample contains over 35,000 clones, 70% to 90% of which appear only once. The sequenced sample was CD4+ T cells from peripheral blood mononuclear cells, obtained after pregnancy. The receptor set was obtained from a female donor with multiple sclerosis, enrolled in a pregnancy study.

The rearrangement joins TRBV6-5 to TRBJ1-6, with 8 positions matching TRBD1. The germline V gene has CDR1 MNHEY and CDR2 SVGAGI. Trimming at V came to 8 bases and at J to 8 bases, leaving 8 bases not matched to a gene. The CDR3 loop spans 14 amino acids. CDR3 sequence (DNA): TGTGCCAGCGAGGCCGGGACAGGTTATTCACCCCTCCACTTT. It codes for CASEAGTGYSPLHF.

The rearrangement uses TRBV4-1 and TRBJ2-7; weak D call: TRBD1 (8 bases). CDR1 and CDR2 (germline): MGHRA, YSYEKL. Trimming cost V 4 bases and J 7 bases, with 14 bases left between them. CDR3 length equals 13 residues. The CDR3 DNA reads TGCGCCAGCAGCCGCGGACAGGGAGGGGAGCAGTACTTC. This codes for CASSRGQGGEQYF.

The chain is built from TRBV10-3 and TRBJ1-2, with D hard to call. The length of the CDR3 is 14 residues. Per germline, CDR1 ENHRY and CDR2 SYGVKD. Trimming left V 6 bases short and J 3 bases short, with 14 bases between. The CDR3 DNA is TGTGCCATCAGATTCAGGCCAGCTGACTATGGCTACACCTTC. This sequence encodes CAIRFRPADYGYTF.

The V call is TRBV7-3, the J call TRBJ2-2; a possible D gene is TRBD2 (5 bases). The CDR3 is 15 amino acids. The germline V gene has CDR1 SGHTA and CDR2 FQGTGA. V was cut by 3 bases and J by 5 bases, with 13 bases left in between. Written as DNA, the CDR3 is TGTGCCAGCAGCTTCGGACTGGGTGGGACCGGGGAGCTGTTTTTT. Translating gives CASSFGLGGTGELFF.

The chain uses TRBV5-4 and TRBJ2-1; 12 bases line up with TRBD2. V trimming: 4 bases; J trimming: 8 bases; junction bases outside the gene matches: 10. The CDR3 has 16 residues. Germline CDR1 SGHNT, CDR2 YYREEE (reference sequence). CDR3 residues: CASSRTSGGRPDEQFF. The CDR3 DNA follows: TGTGCCAGCAGCCGTACTAGCGGGGGGCGTCCGGATGAGCAGTTCTTC.

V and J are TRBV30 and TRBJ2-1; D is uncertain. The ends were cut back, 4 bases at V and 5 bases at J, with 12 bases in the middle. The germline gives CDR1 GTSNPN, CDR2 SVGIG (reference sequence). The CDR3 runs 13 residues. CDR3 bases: TGTGCCTGGAAGACTCATCGCAACAATGAGCAGTTCTTC. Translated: CAWKTHRNNEQFF. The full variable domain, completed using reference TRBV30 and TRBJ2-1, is SQTIHQWPATLVQPVGSPLSLECTVEGTSNPNLYWYRQAAGRGLQLLFYSVGIGQISSEVPQNLSASRPQDRQFILSSKKLLLSDSGFYLCAWKTHRNNEQFFGPGTRLTVL.

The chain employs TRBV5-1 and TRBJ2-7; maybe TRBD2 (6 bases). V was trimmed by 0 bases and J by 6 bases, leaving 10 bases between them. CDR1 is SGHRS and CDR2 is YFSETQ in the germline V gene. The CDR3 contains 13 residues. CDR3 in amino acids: CASSLGPAGEQYF. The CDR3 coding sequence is TGCGCCAGCAGCTTGGGCCCAGCGGGCGAGCAGTACTTC.

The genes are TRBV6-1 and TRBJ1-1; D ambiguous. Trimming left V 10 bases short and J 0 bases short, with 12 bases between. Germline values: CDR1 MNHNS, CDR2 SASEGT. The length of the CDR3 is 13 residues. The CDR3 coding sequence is TGTGCCACTAAACGGGAGCTGAACACTGAAGCTTTCTTT. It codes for CATKRELNTEAFF.